One and the same sample provided the 5 T cell receptor beta chains below, sequenced in a study of blood T cell repertoires in COVID-19. TCRdb's table, derived via immunoSEQ multiplex PCR, lists solely in-frame clones and lacks some. The table shows roughly 120,000 clones, with approximately 90% occurring only once. Sequencing was done on a sample of peripheral blood. The receptors were sampled from a woman aged 45-65 years with acute or convalescent COVID-19.

The CDR3 sequence is CASSSQDQPQHF. In DNA form, the CDR3 reads TGTGCCAGCAGTAGTCAAGATCAGCCCCAGCATTTT. The rearrangement links TRBV11-2 to TRBJ1-5; D remains ambiguous. Germline CDR1 and CDR2: SGHAT and FQNNGV. There are 12 residues in the CDR3. V was shortened by 6 bases and J by 5 bases, with 8 bases between the two germline ends.

The genes are TRBV5-4 and TRBJ1-2; 7 bases line up with TRBD1. V dropped 4 bases and J dropped 8; count of bases not matched to a gene: 26. CDR3 size: 19 residues. CDR1 and CDR2 (germline): SGHNT, YYREEE (reference sequence). DNA of the CDR3: TGTGCCAGCAGCCCGGACGGTGGGACAGTCGGAAGGGCCTTTTACGGCTACACCTTC. Its protein product is CASSPDGGTVGRAFYGYTF.

This rearrangement joins TRBV30 to TRBJ1-1, with D uncertain. There are 13 residues in the CDR3. Between the trimmed V and J ends, which lost 1 base and 0 bases, there was a span of 6 bases. Per germline, CDR1 GTSNPN and CDR2 SVGIG (reference sequence). The CDR3 DNA follows: TGTGCCTGGAGTGGCCAGGTGAACACTGAAGCTTTCTTT. It encodes CAWSGQVNTEAFF. The full variable domain, rest sourced from reference TRBV30 and TRBJ1-1, is SQTIHQWPATLVQPVGSPLSLECTVEGTSNPNLYWYRQAAGRGLQLLFYSVGIGQISSEVPQNLSASRPQDRQFILSSKKLLLSDSGFYLCAWSGQVNTEAFFGQGTRLTVV.

The chain uses TRBV10-1 and TRBJ2-3; D remains ambiguous. V lost 4 bases to trimming and J lost 1 base, with 3 bases between them. The CDR3 loop spans 12 amino acids. The germline V gene has CDR1 WNHNN and CDR2 SYGVQD (reference sequence). Here the CDR3 reads CASSAGTDTQYF. CDR3 sequence (DNA): TGCGCCAGCAGTGCCGGCACAGATACGCAGTATTTT.

V and J are TRBV4-3 and TRBJ1-2; tentative D call: TRBD1 (6 bases). V was shortened by 0 bases and J by 6 bases, with 11 bases between the two germline ends. Germline V CDR1 and CDR2: LGHNA, YSLEER. This CDR3 is 14 amino acids long. The CDR3 sequence is CASSQDMQGNGYTF. The CDR3 DNA is TGCGCCAGCAGCCAAGATATGCAGGGGAATGGCTACACCTTC.